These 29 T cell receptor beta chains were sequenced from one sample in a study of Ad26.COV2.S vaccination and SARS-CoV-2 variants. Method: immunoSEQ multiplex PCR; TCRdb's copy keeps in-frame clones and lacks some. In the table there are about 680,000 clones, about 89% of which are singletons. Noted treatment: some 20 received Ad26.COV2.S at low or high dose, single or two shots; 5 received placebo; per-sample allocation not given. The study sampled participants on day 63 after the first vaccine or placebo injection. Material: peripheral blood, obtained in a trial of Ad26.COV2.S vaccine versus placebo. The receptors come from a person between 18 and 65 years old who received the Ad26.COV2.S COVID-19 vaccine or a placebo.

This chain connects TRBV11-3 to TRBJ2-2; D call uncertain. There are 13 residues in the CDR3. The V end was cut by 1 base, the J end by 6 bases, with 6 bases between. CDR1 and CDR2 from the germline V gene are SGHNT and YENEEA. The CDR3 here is CASSLAASGELFF. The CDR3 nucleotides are TGTGCCAGCAGCTTAGCTGCTTCCGGGGAGCTGTTTTTT. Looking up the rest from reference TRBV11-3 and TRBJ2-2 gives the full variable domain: EAGVVQSPRYKIIEKKQPVAFWCNPISGHNTLYWYLQNLGQGPELLIRYENEEAVDDSQLPKDRFSAERLKGVDSTLKIQPAELGDSAVYLCASSLAASGELFFGEGSRLTVL.

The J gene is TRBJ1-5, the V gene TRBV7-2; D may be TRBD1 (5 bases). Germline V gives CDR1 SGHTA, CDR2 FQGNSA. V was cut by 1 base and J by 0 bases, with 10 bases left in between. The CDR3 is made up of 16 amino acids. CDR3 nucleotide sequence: TGTGCCAGCAGCTTAGTTGGGACGGATAGCAATCAGCCCCAGCATTTT. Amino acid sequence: CASSLVGTDSNQPQHF.

The CDR3 sequence is CASSYSRTSGGAGTDTQYF. As DNA, the CDR3 is TGTGCCAGCAGTTACTCGAGGACTAGCGGGGGGGCAGGCACAGATACGCAGTATTTT. This chain connects TRBV6-2 or TRBV6-3 to TRBJ2-3; 15 nucleotides agree with TRBD2. Germline CDR1 is MNHEY and CDR2 is SVGEGT. This CDR3 is 19 amino acids long. V shed 0 bases, J shed 1 base, and the junction held 5 bases outside the gene matches.

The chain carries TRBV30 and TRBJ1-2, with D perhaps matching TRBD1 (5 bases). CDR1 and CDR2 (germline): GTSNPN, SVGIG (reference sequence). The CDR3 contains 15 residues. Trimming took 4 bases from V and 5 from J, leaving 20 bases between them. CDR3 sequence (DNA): TGTGCCTGGAATCGCCCTCCCGGGACCAGATATGGCTACACCTTC. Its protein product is CAWNRPPGTRYGYTF.

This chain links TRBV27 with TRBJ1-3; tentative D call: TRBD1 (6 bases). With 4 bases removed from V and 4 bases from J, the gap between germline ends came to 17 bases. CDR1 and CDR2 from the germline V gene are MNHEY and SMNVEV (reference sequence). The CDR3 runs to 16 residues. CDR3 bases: TGTGCCAGCAGTTCCACCTCGACAGGCCCCGGAAACACCATATATTTT. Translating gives CASSSTSTGPGNTIYF.

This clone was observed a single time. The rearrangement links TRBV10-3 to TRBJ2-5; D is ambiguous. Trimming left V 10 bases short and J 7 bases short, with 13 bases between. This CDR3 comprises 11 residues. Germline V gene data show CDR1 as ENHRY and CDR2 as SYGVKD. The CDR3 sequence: CATWAPGTQYF. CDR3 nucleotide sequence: TGTGCCACCTGGGCCCCTGGGACCCAGTACTTC.

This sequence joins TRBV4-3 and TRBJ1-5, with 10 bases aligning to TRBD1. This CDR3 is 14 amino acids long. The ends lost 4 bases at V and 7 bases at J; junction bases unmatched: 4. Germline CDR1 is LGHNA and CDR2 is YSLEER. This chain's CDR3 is CASSPGQGEQPQHF. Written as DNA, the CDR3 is TGCGCCAGCAGCCCAGGACAGGGGGAACAGCCCCAGCATTTT.

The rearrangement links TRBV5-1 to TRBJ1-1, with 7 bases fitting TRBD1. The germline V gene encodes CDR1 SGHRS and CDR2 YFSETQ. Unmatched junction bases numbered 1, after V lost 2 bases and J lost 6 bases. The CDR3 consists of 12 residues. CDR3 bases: TGCGCCAGCAGCTTTCAGGGGGCTGAAGCTTTCTTT. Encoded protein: CASSFQGAEAFF.

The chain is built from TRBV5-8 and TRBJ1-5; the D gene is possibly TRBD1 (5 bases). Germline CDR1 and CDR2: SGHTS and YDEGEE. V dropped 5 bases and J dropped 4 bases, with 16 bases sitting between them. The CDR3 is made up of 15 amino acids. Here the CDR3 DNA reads TGTGCCAGCAGACGGCGGGGGATCCGGAATCAGCCCCAGCATTTT. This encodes CASRRRGIRNQPQHF.

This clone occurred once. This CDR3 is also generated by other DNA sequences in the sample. CDR3 sequence: CSARGRNEQFF. CDR3 sequence (DNA): TGCAGTGCTAGAGGGAGGAATGAGCAGTTCTTC. The chain couples TRBV20-1 to TRBJ2-1, with a weak D call TRBD2 (5 bases). Germline V lookup: CDR1 DFQATT, CDR2 SNEGSKA (reference sequence). The CDR3 runs 11 residues. V lost 1 base and J 7 bases, leaving 5 bases between the germline ends.

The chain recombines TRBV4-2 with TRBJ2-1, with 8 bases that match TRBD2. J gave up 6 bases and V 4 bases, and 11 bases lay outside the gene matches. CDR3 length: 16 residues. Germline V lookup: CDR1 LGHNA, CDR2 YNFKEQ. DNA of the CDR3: TGTGCCAGCAGCCGAGTCGGCCAGCGGGAGAGCAATGAGCAGTTCTTC. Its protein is CASSRVGQRESNEQFF.

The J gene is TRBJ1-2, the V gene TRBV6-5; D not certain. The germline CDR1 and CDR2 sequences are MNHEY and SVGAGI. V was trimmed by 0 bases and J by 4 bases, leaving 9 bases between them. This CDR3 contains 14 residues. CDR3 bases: TGTGCCAGCAGTTACTCCTCGGGCCCCTATGGCTACACCTTC. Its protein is CASSYSSGPYGYTF.

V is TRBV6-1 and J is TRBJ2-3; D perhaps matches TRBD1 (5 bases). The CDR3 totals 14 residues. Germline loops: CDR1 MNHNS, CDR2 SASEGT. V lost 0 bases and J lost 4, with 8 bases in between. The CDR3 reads CASSEAPTADTQYF. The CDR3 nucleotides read TGTGCCAGCAGTGAAGCCCCGACAGCAGATACGCAGTATTTT.

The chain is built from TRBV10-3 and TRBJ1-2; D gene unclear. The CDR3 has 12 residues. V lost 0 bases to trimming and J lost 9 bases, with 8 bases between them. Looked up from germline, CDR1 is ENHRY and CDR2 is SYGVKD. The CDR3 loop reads CAISESEGRYTF. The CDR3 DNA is TGTGCCATCAGTGAGTCTGAGGGTCGCTACACCTTC.

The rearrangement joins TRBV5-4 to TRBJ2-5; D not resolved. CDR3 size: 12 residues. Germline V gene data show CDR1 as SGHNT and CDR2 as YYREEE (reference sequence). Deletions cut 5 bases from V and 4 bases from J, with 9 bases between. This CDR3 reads CASRSEGETQYF. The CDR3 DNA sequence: TGTGCCAGCAGAAGCGAAGGAGAGACCCAGTACTTC.

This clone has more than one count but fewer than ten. The CDR3 loop reads CASSLRQGTDEKLFF. DNA of the CDR3: TGTGCCAGCAGCTTACGACAGGGTACAGATGAAAAACTGTTTTTT. This chain uses TRBV9 with TRBJ1-4; 7 nucleotides agree with TRBD1. Germline loops: CDR1 SGDLS, CDR2 YYNGEE. Trimming cost V 4 bases and J 6 bases; bases outside gene matches: 9. There are 15 residues in the CDR3.

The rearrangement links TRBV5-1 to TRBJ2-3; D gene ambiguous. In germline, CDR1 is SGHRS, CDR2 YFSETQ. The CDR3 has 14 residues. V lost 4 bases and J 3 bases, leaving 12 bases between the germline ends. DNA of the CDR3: TGCGCCAGCAGCCCAACGCCGGGTACAGATACGCAGTATTTT. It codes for CASSPTPGTDTQYF.

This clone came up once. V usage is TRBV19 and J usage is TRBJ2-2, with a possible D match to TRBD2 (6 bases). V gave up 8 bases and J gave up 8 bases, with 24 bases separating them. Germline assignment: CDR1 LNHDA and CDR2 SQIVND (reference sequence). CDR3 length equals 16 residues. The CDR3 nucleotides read TGTGCCAGTGGGGGGTGGAAGTCGGTACATACAGGGGAGCTGTTTTTT. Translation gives CASGGWKSVHTGELFF.

The CDR3 loop is CASSLLLSPGIYEQYF. In DNA form, the CDR3 reads TGCGCCAGCAGCCTCCTACTTTCACCGGGGATCTACGAGCAGTACTTC. The chain combines TRBV5-1 with TRBJ2-7; D may be TRBD2 (5 bases). V lost 4 bases to trimming and J lost 3 bases, with 20 bases between them. The germline V gene encodes CDR1 SGHRS and CDR2 YFSETQ. The CDR3 is 16 amino acids. Supplemented by reference TRBV5-1 and TRBJ2-7, the full variable domain reads KAGVTQTPRYLIKTRGQQVTLSCSPISGHRSVSWYQQTPGQGLQFLFEYFSETQRNKGNFPGRFSGRQFSNSRSEMNVSTLELGDSALYLCASSLLLSPGIYEQYFGPGTRLTVT.

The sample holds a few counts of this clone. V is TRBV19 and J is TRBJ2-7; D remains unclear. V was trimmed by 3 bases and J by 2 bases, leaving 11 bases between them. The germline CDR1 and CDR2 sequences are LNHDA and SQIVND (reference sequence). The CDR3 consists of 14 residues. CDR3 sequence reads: CASSITGDPYEQYF. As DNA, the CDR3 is TGTGCCAGTAGTATTACCGGTGACCCCTACGAGCAGTACTTC.

CDR3 sequence: CASNRPGLAGTDTQYF. CDR3 DNA sequence: TGTGCCAGTAACCGACCGGGACTAGCGGGCACAGATACGCAGTATTTT. The gene calls are TRBV19 and TRBJ2-3; TRBD2 agrees at 11 bases. This CDR3 region has 16 residues. The germline CDR1 and CDR2 sequences are LNHDA and SQIVND (reference sequence). The J segment lost 1 base and the V segment lost 7 bases, leaving 7 bases of the junction unmatched.

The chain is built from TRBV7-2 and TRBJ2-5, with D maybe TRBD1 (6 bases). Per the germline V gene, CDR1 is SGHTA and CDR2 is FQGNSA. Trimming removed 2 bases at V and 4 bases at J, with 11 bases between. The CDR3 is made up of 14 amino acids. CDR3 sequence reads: CASSLWTARETQYF. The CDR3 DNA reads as TGTGCCAGCAGCTTATGGACAGCCCGAGAGACCCAGTACTTC.

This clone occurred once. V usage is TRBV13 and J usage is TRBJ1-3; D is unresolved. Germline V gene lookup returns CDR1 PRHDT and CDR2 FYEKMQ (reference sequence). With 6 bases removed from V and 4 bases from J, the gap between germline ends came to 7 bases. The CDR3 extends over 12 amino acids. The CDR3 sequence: CASRSGGNTIYF. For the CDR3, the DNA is TGTGCCAGCAGATCCGGGGGAAACACCATATATTTT.

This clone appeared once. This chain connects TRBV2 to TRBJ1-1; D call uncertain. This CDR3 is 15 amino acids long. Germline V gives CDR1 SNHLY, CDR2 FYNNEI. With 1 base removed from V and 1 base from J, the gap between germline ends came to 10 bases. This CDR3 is CASSEGPGRNTEAFF. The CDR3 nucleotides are TGTGCCAGCAGTGAAGGGCCTGGTAGGAACACTGAAGCTTTCTTT.

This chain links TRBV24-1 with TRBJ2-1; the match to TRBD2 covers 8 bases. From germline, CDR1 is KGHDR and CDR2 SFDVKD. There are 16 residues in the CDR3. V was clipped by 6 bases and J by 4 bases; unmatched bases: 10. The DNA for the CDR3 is TGTGCCACCAGTTCCAACGGGGGCGGGGGGTACAATGAGCAGTTCTTC. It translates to CATSSNGGGGYNEQFF.

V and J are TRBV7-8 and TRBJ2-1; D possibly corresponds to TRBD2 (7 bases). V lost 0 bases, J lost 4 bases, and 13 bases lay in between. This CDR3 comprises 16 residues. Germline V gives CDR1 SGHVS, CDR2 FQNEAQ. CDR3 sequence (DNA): TGTGCCAGCAGCTTAGCGGGCGGGGGCACATACAATGAGCAGTTCTTC. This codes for CASSLAGGGTYNEQFF. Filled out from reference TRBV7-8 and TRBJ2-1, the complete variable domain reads GAGVSQSPRYKVAKRGQDVALRCDPISGHVSLFWYQQALGQGPEFLTYFQNEAQLDKSGLPSDRFFAERPEGSVSTLKIQRTQQEDSAVYLCASSLAGGGTYNEQFFGPGTRLTVL.

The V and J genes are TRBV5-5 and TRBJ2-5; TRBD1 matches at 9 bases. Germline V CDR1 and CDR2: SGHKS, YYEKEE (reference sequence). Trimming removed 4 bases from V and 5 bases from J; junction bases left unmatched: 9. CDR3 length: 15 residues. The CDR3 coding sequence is TGTGCCAGCAGCCCCCCGACAGGGGGAGGTGAGACCCAGTACTTC. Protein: CASSPPTGGGETQYF. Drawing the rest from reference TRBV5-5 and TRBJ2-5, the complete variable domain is DAGVTQSPTHLIKTRGQQVTLRCSPISGHKSVSWYQQVLGQGPQFIFQYYEKEERGRGNFPDRFSARQFPNYSSELNVNALLLGDSALYLCASSPPTGGGETQYFGPGTRLLVL.

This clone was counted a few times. This CDR3 is CASSWNRGTNEKLFF. In DNA form, the CDR3 reads TGCGCCAGCAGCTGGAACCGAGGAACTAATGAAAAACTGTTTTTT. The chain has TRBV5-1 and TRBJ1-4; D gene unclear. Trimming took 3 bases from V and 1 from J, leaving 10 bases between them. This CDR3 contains 15 residues. Looked up from germline, CDR1 is SGHRS and CDR2 is YFSETQ.

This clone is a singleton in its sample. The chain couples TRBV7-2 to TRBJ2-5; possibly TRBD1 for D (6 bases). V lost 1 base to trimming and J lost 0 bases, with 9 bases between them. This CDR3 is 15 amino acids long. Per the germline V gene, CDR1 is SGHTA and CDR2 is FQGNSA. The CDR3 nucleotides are TGTGCCAGCAGCTTAGGGGGGCAGTACCAAGAGACCCAGTACTTC. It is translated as CASSLGGQYQETQYF.